This T cell receptor (beta chain) was recovered during a study of CD8 T cells in ankylosing spondylitis. The sample holds a few counts of this clonotype. As yet, its antigen is unknown. The study, taken as a whole, reports: A TCR beta motif of fewer than ten highly homologous variants appeared characteristic of ankylosing spondylitis blood.

The junction had 5 bases not matched to a gene; V was cut back by 6 bases and J by 0 bases. CDR3 size: 17 residues. One entry per CDR3 protein results from TCRdb running MiXCR on the 5' RACE reads. Found here are under 950,000 distinct CDR3 sequences, roughly 19% of them singletons; the top ten hold approximately 18%. The sample comprised blood, either unsorted or a sorted T cell fraction (not recorded which). The receptor was isolated from a male donor with ankylosing spondylitis. This chain links TRBV12-3 or TRBV12-4 with TRBJ2-1, with TRBD2 matching over 13 bases. The CDR3 nucleotides are TGTGCCAGCAGCAAAAGGACTAGCGGGAGCTCCTACAATGAGCAGTTCTTC. Amino acids: CASSKRTSGSSYNEQFF.